Listed here are 18 T cell receptor beta chains from one sample, sequenced in a study of cytotoxic CD8 clonotypes in ibrutinib-treated CLL. Here immunoSEQ multiplex PCR was the method, and the copy in TCRdb shows in-frame clones only, minus some. The sample has about 130,000 clones, under 90% seen once. The sequencing here drew on PBMCs, taken after 24 months of ibrutinib treatment. The receptors originated from a human donor with chronic lymphocytic leukemia.

Comment on this clone: An end of the junction does not agree with germline; a read error may underlie this. This chain uses TRBV5-1 with TRBJ2-7; perhaps D is TRBD1 or TRBD2 (5 bases each). Germline lookup yields CDR1 SGHRS and CDR2 YFSETQ. This CDR3 is built from 17 residues. Here the CDR3 reads CASSSGTSLLTSIGTHF. Written as DNA, the CDR3 is TGCGCCAGCAGCTCCGGGACGAGCTTACTTACGAGCATCGGCACGCACTTC. The variable domain in full, completed from reference TRBV5-1 and TRBJ2-7, reads KAGVTQTPRYLIKTRGQQVTLSCSPISGHRSVSWYQQTPGQGLQFLFEYFSETQRNKGNFPGRFSGRQFSNSRSEMNVSTLELGDSALYLCASSSGTSLLTSIGTHFGPGTRLTVT.

V and J are TRBV5-1 and TRBJ1-5; TRBD1 is a possible D gene (5 bases). V lost 7 bases to trimming and J lost 0 bases, with 14 bases between them. This CDR3 region has 15 residues. Germline CDR1 reads SGHRS; CDR2 reads YFSETQ. The CDR3 nucleotides read TGCGCCAGCTCCTTGCAGGGAATTAGCAATCAGCCCCAGCATTTT. Translation: CASSLQGISNQPQHF.

This clone was counted only a few times. The genes are TRBV2 and TRBJ1-1; no clear D. Trimming pared 7 bases from V and 8 bases from J, leaving 14 bases between. The CDR3 loop spans 12 amino acids. Germline CDR1 SNHLY, CDR2 FYNNEI. CDR3 bases: TGTGCCAGCAAGTCCCGGTTCGTCGAAGCTTTCTTT. It is translated as CASKSRFVEAFF.

This chain joins TRBV29-1 and TRBJ2-1; D remains ambiguous. Germline loops: CDR1 SQVTM, CDR2 ANQGSEA. This CDR3 comprises 13 residues. V was shortened by 7 bases and J by 6 bases, with 16 bases between the two germline ends. CDR3 sequence (DNA): TGCAGCGCACCTCTGGCGGCTCCCAATGAGCAGTTCTTC. It is translated as CSAPLAAPNEQFF.

The chain is built from TRBV5-1 and TRBJ2-5; 7 bases line up with TRBD1. The CDR3 loop spans 18 amino acids. J lost 0 bases, V lost 4 bases, and 15 bases had no gene match. The germline gives CDR1 SGHRS, CDR2 YFSETQ. This chain's CDR3 is CASSQGSHGQAYQETQYF. CDR3 DNA sequence: TGCGCCAGCAGCCAGGGGAGCCATGGACAGGCTTACCAAGAGACCCAGTACTTC.

To note about this clone: Compared with germline, one end of the junction differs, possibly owing to a read error. The chain carries TRBV29-1 and TRBJ2-2; 7 nucleotides agree with TRBD1. Germline CDR1 is SQVTM and CDR2 is ANQGSEA. The CDR3 contains 15 residues. CDR3: CSVGTVKNEHRGAVF. CDR3 DNA sequence: TGCAGCGTCGGGACAGTTAAAAATGAACACCGGGGAGCTGTTTTT.

The chain carries TRBV4-3 and TRBJ1-3; TRBD1 might be the D (5 bases). Germline V gene data show CDR1 as LGHNA and CDR2 as YSLEER. V lost 0 bases, J lost 1 base, and 7 bases lay in between. There are 15 residues in the CDR3. CDR3 nucleotide sequence: TGCGCCAGCAGCCAAGATCCAGGGTCTGGAAACACCATATATTTT. It specifies CASSQDPGSGNTIYF.

The chain has TRBV2 and TRBJ2-7; TRBD1 aligns across 7 bases. The CDR3 loop spans 15 amino acids. Germline CDR1 SNHLY, CDR2 FYNNEI. V lost 10 bases to trimming and J lost 0 bases; unmatched junction nucleotides: 12. The CDR3 reads CATRAQDRFSYEQYF. CDR3 coding DNA: TGTGCCACGAGAGCCCAGGACAGGTTCTCCTACGAGCAGTACTTC. Full variable domain (rest looked up from reference TRBV2 and TRBJ2-7): EPEVTQTPSHQVTQMGQEVILRCVPISNHLYFYWYRQILGQKVEFLVSFYNNEISEKSEIFDDQFSVERPDGSNFTLKIRSTKLEDSAMYFCATRAQDRFSYEQYFGPGTRLTVT.

This chain links TRBV4-3 with TRBJ2-7, with 7 bases identical to TRBD2. Germline-derived CDR1 and CDR2 are LGHNA and YSLEER. J gave up 2 bases and V 4 bases, and 8 bases lay outside the gene matches. The CDR3 loop spans 15 amino acids. This chain's CDR3 is CASSRGGSPPYEQYF. As DNA, the CDR3 is TGCGCCAGCAGCCGGGGGGGGAGCCCGCCCTACGAGCAGTACTTC.

The chain's CDR3 is CASSLGTAQEPQHF. The CDR3 nucleotides read TGTGCCAGCTCACTTGGGACGGCCCAGGAACCCCAGCATTTT. The J gene is TRBJ1-5, the V gene TRBV18, with D possibly matching TRBD1 (5 bases). Germline V lookup: CDR1 KGHSH, CDR2 LQKENI. The CDR3 loop spans 14 amino acids. V lost 4 bases, J lost 10 bases, and 17 bases lay in between.

V is TRBV5-5 and J is TRBJ2-2, with 10 bases fitting TRBD1. V gave up 9 bases and J gave up 7 bases; unmatched junction bases: 12. CDR3 length equals 15 residues. Germline CDR1 is SGHKS and CDR2 is YYEKEE (reference sequence). The CDR3 DNA sequence: TGTGCCACCCGACAGGGGGCGAACAGGGTCGGGGAGCTGTTTTTT. Its protein product is CATRQGANRVGELFF. The full variable domain, its missing parts supplied by reference TRBV5-5 and TRBJ2-2, is DAGVTQSPTHLIKTRGQQVTLRCSPISGHKSVSWYQQVLGQGPQFIFQYYEKEERGRGNFPDRFSARQFPNYSSELNVNALLLGDSALYLCATRQGANRVGELFFGEGSRLTVL.

The genes are TRBV6-1 and TRBJ2-5; D is perhaps TRBD2 (6 bases). CDR1 and CDR2 (germline): MNHNS, SASEGT. V lost 0 bases and J lost 4, with 15 bases in between. CDR3 length equals 16 residues. In nucleotides, the CDR3 is TGTGCCAGCAGTGAAGCGGGAGGAGGGTTTGGAGAGACCCAGTACTTC. Translation gives CASSEAGGGFGETQYF.

The chain couples TRBV5-8 to TRBJ2-2; TRBD1 agrees at 11 bases. V dropped 5 bases and J dropped 1; count of bases not matched to a gene: 1. Germline CDR1 SGHTS, CDR2 YDEGEE. This CDR3 has 15 amino acids. CDR3 amino acids: CASRGQGENTGELFF. Written as DNA, the CDR3 is TGTGCCAGCAGGGGACAGGGGGAGAACACCGGGGAGCTGTTTTTT.

The CDR3, as DNA: TGCAGCGTTGGTTCTGAAGAGACCCAGTACTTC. It codes for CSVGSEETQYF. The chain employs TRBV29-1 and TRBJ2-5; D not resolved. The CDR3 spans 11 residues. Trimming stripped 4 bases from V and 3 bases from J, with 6 bases between. Germline lookup yields CDR1 SQVTM and CDR2 ANQGSEA.

The V and J genes are TRBV6-1 and TRBJ2-1, with 9 bases fitting TRBD2. Germline CDR1 and CDR2: MNHNS and SASEGT. The CDR3 contains 13 residues. Trimming at V came to 3 bases and at J to 13 bases, leaving 7 bases not matched to a gene. CDR3 loop: CASSDGSGGLQFF. The CDR3 DNA follows: TGTGCCAGCAGTGACGGTAGCGGGGGTTTACAGTTCTTC.

The V call is TRBV6-1, the J call TRBJ2-3; 9 positions match TRBD1. V lost 0 bases to trimming and J lost 3 bases; unmatched junction nucleotides: 7. The germline V gene has CDR1 MNHNS and CDR2 SASEGT. The CDR3 loop spans 17 amino acids. CDR3: CASSEAWDRVWTDTQYF. The DNA of the CDR3 is TGTGCCAGCAGTGAAGCTTGGGACAGGGTTTGGACAGATACGCAGTATTTT.

The DNA for the CDR3 is TGCGCCAGCAGCTTGTCAGAACTCTACGAGCAGTACTTC. Translated: CASSLSELYEQYF. The rearrangement links TRBV5-1 to TRBJ2-5; the D is unclear. The last part of the DNA fits TRBJ2-7 better; the J call may be wrong. The CDR3 runs to 13 residues. Germline lookup yields CDR1 SGHRS and CDR2 YFSETQ.

The rearrangement uses TRBV5-1 and TRBJ1-2, with 9 bases lining up with TRBD1. In germline, CDR1 is SGHRS, CDR2 YFSETQ. The CDR3 loop spans 15 amino acids. J lost 1 base, V lost 4 bases, and 5 bases had no gene match. CDR3 in amino acids: CASSHRTGDNYGYTF. Here the CDR3 DNA reads TGCGCCAGCAGCCACAGGACAGGGGATAACTATGGCTACACCTTC.